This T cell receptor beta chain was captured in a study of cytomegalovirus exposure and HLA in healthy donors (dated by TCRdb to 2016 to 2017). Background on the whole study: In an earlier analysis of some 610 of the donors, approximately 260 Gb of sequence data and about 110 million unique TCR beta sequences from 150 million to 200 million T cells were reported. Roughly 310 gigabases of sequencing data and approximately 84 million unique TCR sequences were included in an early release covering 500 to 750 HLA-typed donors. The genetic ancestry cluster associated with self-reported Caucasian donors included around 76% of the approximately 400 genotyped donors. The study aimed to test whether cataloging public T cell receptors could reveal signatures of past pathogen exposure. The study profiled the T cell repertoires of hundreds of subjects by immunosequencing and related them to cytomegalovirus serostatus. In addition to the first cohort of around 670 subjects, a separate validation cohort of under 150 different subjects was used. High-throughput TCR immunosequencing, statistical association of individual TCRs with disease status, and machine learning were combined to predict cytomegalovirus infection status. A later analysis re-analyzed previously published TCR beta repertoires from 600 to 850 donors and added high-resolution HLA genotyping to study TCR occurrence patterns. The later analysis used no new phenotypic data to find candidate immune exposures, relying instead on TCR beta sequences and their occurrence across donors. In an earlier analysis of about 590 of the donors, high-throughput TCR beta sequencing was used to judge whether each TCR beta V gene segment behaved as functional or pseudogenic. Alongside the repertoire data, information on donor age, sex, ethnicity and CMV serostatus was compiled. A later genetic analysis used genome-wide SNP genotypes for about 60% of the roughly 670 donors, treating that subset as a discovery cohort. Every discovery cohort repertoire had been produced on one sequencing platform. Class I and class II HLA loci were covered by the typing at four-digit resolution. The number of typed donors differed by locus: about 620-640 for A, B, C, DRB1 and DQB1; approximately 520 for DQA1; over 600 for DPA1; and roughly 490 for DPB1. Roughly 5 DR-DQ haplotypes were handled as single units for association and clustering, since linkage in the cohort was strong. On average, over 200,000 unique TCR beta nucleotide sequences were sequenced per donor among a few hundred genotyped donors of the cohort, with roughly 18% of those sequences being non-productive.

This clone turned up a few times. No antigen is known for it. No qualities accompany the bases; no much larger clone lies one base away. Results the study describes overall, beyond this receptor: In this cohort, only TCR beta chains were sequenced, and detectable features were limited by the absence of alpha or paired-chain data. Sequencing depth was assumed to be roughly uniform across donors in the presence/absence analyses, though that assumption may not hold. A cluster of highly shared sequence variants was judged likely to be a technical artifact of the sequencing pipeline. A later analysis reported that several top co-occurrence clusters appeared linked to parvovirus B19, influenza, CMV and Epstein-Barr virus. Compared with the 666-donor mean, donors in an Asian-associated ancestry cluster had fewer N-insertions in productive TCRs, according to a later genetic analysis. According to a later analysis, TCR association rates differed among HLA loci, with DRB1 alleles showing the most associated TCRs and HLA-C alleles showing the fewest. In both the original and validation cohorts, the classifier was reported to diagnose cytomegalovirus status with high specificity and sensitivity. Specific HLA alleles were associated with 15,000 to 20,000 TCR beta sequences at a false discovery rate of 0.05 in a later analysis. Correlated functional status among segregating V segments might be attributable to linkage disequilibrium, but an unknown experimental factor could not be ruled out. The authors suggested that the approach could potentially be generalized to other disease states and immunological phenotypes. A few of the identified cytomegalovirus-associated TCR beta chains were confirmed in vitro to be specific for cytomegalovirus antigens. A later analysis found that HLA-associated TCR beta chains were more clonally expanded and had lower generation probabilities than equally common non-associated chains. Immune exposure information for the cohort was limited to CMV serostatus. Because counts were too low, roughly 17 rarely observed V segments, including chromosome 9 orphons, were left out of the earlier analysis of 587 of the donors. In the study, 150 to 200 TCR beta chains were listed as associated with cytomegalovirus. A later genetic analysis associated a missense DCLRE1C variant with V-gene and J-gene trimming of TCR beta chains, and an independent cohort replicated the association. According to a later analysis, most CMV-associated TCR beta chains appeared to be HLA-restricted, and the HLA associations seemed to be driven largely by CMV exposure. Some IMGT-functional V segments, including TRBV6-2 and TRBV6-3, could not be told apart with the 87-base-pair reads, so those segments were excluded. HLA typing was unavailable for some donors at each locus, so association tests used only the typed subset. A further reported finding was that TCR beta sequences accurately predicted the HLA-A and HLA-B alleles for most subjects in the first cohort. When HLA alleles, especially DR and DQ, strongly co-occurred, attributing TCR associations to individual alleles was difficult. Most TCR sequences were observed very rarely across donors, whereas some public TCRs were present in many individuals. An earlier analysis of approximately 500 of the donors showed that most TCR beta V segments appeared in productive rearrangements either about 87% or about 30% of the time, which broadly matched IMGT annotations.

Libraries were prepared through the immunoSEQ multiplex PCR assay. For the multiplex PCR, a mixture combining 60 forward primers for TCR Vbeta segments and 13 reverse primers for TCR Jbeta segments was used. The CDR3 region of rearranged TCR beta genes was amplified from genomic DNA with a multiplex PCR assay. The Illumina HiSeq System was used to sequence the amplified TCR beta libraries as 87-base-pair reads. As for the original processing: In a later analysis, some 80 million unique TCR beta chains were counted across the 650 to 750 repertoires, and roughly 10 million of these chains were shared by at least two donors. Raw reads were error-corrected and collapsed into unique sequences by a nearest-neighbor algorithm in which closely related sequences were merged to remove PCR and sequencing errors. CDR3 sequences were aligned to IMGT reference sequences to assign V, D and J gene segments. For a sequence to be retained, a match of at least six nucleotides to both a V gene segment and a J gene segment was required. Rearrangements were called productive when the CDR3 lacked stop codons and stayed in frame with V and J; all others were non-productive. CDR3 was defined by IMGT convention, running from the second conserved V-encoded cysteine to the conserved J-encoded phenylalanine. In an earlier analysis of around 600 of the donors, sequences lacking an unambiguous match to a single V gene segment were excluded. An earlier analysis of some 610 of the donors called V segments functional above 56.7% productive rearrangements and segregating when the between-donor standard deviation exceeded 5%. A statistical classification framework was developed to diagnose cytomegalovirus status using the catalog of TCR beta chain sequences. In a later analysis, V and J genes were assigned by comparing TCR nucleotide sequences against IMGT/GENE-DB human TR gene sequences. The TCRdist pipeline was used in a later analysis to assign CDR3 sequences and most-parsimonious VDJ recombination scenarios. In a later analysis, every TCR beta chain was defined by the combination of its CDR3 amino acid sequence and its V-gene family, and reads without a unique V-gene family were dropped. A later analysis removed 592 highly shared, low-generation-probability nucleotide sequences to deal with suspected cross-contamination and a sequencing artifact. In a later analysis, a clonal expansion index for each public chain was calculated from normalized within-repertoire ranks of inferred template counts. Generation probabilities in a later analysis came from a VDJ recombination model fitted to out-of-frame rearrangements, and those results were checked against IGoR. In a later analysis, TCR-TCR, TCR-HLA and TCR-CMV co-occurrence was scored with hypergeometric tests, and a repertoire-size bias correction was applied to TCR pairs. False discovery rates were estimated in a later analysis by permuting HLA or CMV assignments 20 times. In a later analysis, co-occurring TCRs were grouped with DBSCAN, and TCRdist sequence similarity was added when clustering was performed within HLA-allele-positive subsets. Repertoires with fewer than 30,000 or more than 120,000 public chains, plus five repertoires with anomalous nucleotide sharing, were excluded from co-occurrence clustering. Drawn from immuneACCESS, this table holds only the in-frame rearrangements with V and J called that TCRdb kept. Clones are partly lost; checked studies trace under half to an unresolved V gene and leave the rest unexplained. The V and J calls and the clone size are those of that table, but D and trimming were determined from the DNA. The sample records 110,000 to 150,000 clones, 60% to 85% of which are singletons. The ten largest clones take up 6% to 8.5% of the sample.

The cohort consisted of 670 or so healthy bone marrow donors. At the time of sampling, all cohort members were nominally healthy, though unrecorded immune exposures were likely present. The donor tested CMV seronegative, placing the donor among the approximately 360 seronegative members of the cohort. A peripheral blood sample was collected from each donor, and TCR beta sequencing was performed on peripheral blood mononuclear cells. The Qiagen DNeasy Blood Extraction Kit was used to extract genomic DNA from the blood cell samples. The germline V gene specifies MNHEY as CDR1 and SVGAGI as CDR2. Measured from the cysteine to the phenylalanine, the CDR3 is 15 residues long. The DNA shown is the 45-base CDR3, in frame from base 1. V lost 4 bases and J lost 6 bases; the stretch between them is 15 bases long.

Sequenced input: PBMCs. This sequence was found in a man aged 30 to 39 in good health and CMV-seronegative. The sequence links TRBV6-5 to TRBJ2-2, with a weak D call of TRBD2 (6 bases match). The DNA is TGTGCCAGCAGTTCCCGACCGGCGGGACCCGGGGAGCTGTTTTTT. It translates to CASSSRPAGPGELFF.